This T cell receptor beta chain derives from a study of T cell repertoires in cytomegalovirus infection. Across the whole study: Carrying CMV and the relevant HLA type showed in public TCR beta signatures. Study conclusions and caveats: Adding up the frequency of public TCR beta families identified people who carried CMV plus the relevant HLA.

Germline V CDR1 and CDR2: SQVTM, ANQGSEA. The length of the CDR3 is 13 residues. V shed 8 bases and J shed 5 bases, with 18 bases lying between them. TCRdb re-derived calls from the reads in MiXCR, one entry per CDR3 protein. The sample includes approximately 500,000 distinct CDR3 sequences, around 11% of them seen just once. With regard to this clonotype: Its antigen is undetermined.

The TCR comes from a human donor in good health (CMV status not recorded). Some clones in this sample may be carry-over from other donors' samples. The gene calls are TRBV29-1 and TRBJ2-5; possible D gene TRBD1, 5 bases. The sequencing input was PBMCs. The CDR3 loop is CSQRRGGYETQYF. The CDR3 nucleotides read TGCAGCCAGAGAAGGGGTGGGTACGAGACCCAGTACTTC.